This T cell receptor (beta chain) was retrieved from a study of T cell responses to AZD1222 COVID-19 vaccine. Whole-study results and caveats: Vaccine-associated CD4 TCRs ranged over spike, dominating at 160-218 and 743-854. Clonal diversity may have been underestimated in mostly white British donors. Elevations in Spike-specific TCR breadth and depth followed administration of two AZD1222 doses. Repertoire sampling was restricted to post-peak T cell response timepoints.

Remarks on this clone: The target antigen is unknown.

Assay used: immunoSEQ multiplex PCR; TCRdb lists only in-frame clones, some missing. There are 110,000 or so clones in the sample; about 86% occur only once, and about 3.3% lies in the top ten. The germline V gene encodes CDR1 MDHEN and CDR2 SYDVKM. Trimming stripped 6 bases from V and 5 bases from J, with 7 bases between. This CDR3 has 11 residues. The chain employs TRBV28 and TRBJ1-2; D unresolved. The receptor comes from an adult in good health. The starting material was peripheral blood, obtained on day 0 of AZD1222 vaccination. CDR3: CASSLRYGYTF. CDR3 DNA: TGTGCCAGCAGCCTACGATATGGCTACACCTTC.